What follows is one TCR beta chain and its context. Its cognate antigen is unknown. The data were taken from a study of cytomegalovirus exposure and HLA in healthy donors. Study as a whole: Researchers previously reported finding some 110 million unique TCR beta sequences from around 200 million T cells.

Whole-study findings and limits: The investigators catalogued some 160 TCR beta chains as cytomegalovirus-associated. A missense variant in DCLRE1C was later tied to TCR beta V- and J-gene trimming.

The PCR had 60 Vbeta and 13 Jbeta primers. TCRdb's copy holds only in-frame clones and misses some; the assay was immunoSEQ multiplex PCR. The data show roughly 120,000 clones, roughly 80% seen once. This TCR was sampled from a man in his thirties or forties in good health and CMV-seropositive. The sample was PBMCs.

CDR3 coding DNA: TGTGCCAGCAGCAACGGGGGGTCCGAGGGCTACACCTTC. Protein product: CASSNGGSEGYTF. The genes are TRBV21-1 and TRBJ1-2. TRBV21-1 is reported as a pseudogene. This CDR3 region has 13 residues.